The 32 T cell receptor beta chains below were found in one sample sequenced in a study of metastatic and nonmetastatic thyroid tumors. TCRdb called clones again from the PCR reads with MiXCR. Among 30,000 to 35,000 clones listed, 25% to 35% were seen once. All patients were untreated before thyroid surgery. Input material: blood. The receptors were sampled from a female donor with papillary thyroid cancer or a benign thyroid nodule (not recorded which). Some clones in this sample may be carry-over from other donors' samples.

This clone has at least ten counts. Distinct nucleotide sequences in the sample also encode this CDR3. The gene calls are TRBV28 and TRBJ1-4; 8 positions agree with TRBD1. Germline assignment: CDR1 MDHEN and CDR2 SYDVKM. The CDR3 is made up of 16 amino acids. J lost 10 bases, V lost 7 bases, and 17 bases had no gene match. The CDR3 region is CASNGQGGGRTGKLFF. CDR3 bases: TGTGCCAGCAACGGACAGGGAGGAGGTAGGACTGGAAAACTGTTTTTT.

This clone was recorded at least ten times. This chain connects TRBV11-2 to TRBJ1-1; D call uncertain. This CDR3 contains 14 residues. Germline V gene data show CDR1 as SGHAT and CDR2 as FQNNGV. Trimming removed 5 bases at V and 5 bases at J, with 15 bases between. Here the CDR3 reads CASSAMMVGTEAFF. CDR3 DNA sequence: TGTGCCAGCAGCGCAATGATGGTAGGAACTGAAGCTTTCTTT.

The genes are TRBV6-2 or TRBV6-3 and TRBJ1-5; D is perhaps TRBD1 (6 bases). This CDR3 is 15 amino acids long. CDR1 and CDR2 from the germline V gene are MNHEY and SVGEGT. The germline V and J ends were trimmed by 2 bases and 6 bases, with 14 bases remaining between them. As DNA, the CDR3 is TGTGCCAGCAGTTACCGTGGGGGCGCGGGTCAGCCCCAGCATTTT. Protein product: CASSYRGGAGQPQHF.

The V call is TRBV27, the J call TRBJ2-1; D possibly corresponds to TRBD1 (5 bases). V lost 0 bases and J 8 bases, leaving 8 bases between the germline ends. From germline, CDR1 is MNHEY and CDR2 SMNVEV (reference sequence). This CDR3 contains 13 residues. The CDR3 DNA reads TGTGCCAGCAGTTTATCTCAGGGCGATGAGCAGTTCTTC. Translated: CASSLSQGDEQFF.

The rearrangement links TRBV5-1 to TRBJ2-7; D is unclear. This CDR3 comprises 13 residues. V was shortened by 0 bases and J by 5 bases, with 9 bases between the two germline ends. Germline values: CDR1 SGHRS, CDR2 YFSETQ. CDR3: CASSLGTFDEQYF. In DNA, the CDR3 is TGCGCCAGCAGCTTGGGCACGTTTGACGAGCAGTACTTC.

In this sample, this clone turned up a few times. This chain links TRBV19 with TRBJ2-7; no clear D. V shed 3 bases and J shed 2 bases, with 11 bases lying between them. Germline CDR1 and CDR2: LNHDA and SQIVND (reference sequence). The CDR3 length is 14 residues. CDR3 loop: CASSIKPPPYEQYF. CDR3 sequence (DNA): TGTGCCAGTAGTATCAAGCCGCCACCCTACGAGCAGTACTTC.

The table lists this clone with many counts. This may come from a read error, since a much larger clone is one base off. The rearrangement links TRBV25-1 to TRBJ1-1; possible D gene TRBD1, 6 bases. Germline assignment: CDR1 MGHDK and CDR2 SYGVNS. This CDR3 contains 13 residues. CDR3 DNA sequence: TGTGCCAGCAGTCCAACTGGGGGGCCTGAAGCTCTCTTT. Its translation: CASSPTGGPEALF.

This clone occurred once. Its ends do not fully match the called genes, so a read error is possible. The V and J genes are TRBV6-1 and TRBJ2-7, with a possible D match to TRBD1 (6 bases). Germline values: CDR1 MNHNS, CDR2 SASEGT. This CDR3 has 16 amino acids. The CDR3 DNA reads as TGTGCAAGCAGTGAAATGGGGTCAGGGGCTGGCTCCGAGCAGTACTTC. It specifies CASSEMGSGAGSEQYF.

The V gene is TRBV18, the J gene TRBJ2-3, with unresolved D. V was pared by 10 bases and J by 1 base, with 18 bases between. CDR3 length equals 15 residues. Germline V CDR1 and CDR2: KGHSH, LQKENI. The CDR3: CANTPPGPGTDTQYF. The CDR3 DNA is TGTGCCAACACACCTCCGGGTCCGGGCACAGATACGCAGTATTTT.

V is TRBV28 and J is TRBJ2-3; 10 positions agree with TRBD1. With V trimmed by 3 bases and J by 3 bases, 3 bases remained unmatched. This CDR3 has 15 amino acids. Germline CDR1 reads MDHEN; CDR2 reads SYDVKM. The CDR3 loop reads CASSLSGQGTDTQYF. CDR3 sequence (DNA): TGTGCCAGCAGTTTGTCGGGACAGGGGACAGATACGCAGTATTTT.

The sample holds many counts of this clone. CDR3 nucleotide sequence: TGTGCCAGCAGCCATAAGACAGGGGGGAATTCACCCCTCCACTTT. It yields the protein CASSHKTGGNSPLHF. The chain uses TRBV7-2 and TRBJ1-6, with 9 bases that match TRBD1. The V gene end was trimmed by 5 bases and the J gene end by 7 bases; junction bases not matched to a gene: 6. CDR1 is SGHTA, CDR2 FQGNSA, per germline. The CDR3 consists of 15 residues.

The rearrangement uses TRBV5-1 and TRBJ2-7; D possibly corresponds to TRBD2 (6 bases). Trimming shortened V by 3 bases and J by 4 bases, and 17 bases separated the two germline ends. Germline values: CDR1 SGHRS, CDR2 YFSETQ. CDR3 length: 15 residues. CDR3 bases: TGCGCCAGCAGCTCTCTACCGGGAGTAGGATACGAGCAGTACTTC. Residues: CASSSLPGVGYEQYF.

The chain is built from TRBV5-6 and TRBJ1-2; D gene ambiguous. Trimming pared 4 bases from V and 0 bases from J, leaving 13 bases between. The CDR3 extends over 15 amino acids. The germline V gene encodes CDR1 SGHDT and CDR2 YYEEEE. CDR3 coding DNA: TGTGCCAGCAGCCCCTACTACAGAACTAACTATGGCTACACCTTC. Translation: CASSPYYRTNYGYTF.

This clone was seen ten or more times. The J gene is TRBJ1-1, the V gene TRBV6-1; D not resolved. CDR1 and CDR2 (germline): MNHNS, SASEGT. Trimming cost V 5 bases and J 2 bases, with 21 bases left between them. CDR3 length: 17 residues. CDR3 amino acids: CASSFWEGVGTNTEAFF. The CDR3 nucleotides read TGTGCCAGCAGTTTCTGGGAGGGAGTGGGAACCAACACTGAAGCTTTCTTT.

The V call is TRBV30, the J call TRBJ1-1; D unresolved. The germline V and J ends were trimmed by 2 bases and 5 bases, with 12 bases remaining between them. The CDR3 length is 13 residues. Germline V gene sequence: CDR1 GTSNPN, CDR2 SVGIG (reference sequence). The CDR3 sequence is CAWSFGERTEAFF. CDR3 DNA sequence: TGTGCCTGGAGTTTCGGGGAGCGGACTGAAGCTTTCTTT.

There are many counts of this clone. V usage is TRBV3-1 and J usage is TRBJ2-5; TRBD2 aligns across 12 bases. CDR1 and CDR2 (germline): LGHDT, YNNKEL (reference sequence). The CDR3 spans 18 residues. The junction had 12 bases not matched to a gene; V was cut back by 4 bases and J by 3 bases. The CDR3 DNA reads as TGTGCCAGCAGCCGGGGACTAGCGGGCAACCCTTCAGAAGAGACCCAGTACTTC. Translating gives CASSRGLAGNPSEETQYF.

At least ten counts were recorded for this clone. This rearrangement joins TRBV9 to TRBJ2-1; TRBD2 matches at 8 bases. This CDR3 contains 16 residues. Looked up from germline, CDR1 is SGDLS and CDR2 is YYNGEE. Trimming took 2 bases from V and 7 from J; bases not matched to a gene: 11. CDR3 DNA sequence: TGTGCCAGCAGCGTCGAGTCGAGAAGCGGGAGAAATGAGCAGTTCTTC. It is translated as CASSVESRSGRNEQFF.

This clone was detected ten times or more. J is TRBJ2-6 and V is TRBV28; D is ambiguous. The germline V gene has CDR1 MDHEN and CDR2 SYDVKM. The V end lost 6 bases, the J end lost 5 bases, and 8 bases lay between the germline ends. The CDR3 runs 13 residues. CDR3 sequence (DNA): TGTGCCAGCAGGCCCAGGAGGGCCAACGTCCTGACTTTC. This codes for CASRPRRANVLTF.

There are many counts of this clone. The chain recombines TRBV20-1 with TRBJ1-5; TRBD1 aligns across 7 bases. CDR1 is DFQATT, CDR2 SNEGSKA, per germline (reference sequence). Trimming removed 6 bases from V and 11 bases from J; junction bases left unmatched: 10. The CDR3 sequence is 12 residues long. The CDR3 DNA reads as TGCAGTGCCGGGACAGCCGGCCTGGCCCAGCATTTT. Translating it yields CSAGTAGLAQHF.

The table lists this clone with many counts. The V and J genes are TRBV7-6 and TRBJ1-4; D might be TRBD1 (6 bases). This CDR3 is 16 amino acids long. Germline loops: CDR1 SGHVS, CDR2 FNYEAQ. Trimming took off 1 base at V and 2 bases at J, with 11 bases between the two ends. As DNA, the CDR3 is TGTGCCAGCAGCTTAGGTATAGGGGGGACTAATGAAAAACTGTTTTTT. Its protein product is CASSLGIGGTNEKLFF.

V usage is TRBV7-8 and J usage is TRBJ2-7; tentative D call: TRBD1 (5 bases). This CDR3 contains 15 residues. The germline V and J ends were trimmed by 0 bases and 3 bases, with 12 bases remaining between them. From germline, CDR1 is SGHVS and CDR2 FQNEAQ. This CDR3 reads CASSLAQGVSYEQYF. The CDR3 coding sequence is TGTGCCAGCAGCTTAGCGCAGGGTGTAAGCTACGAGCAGTACTTC.

The rearrangement joins TRBV4-1 to TRBJ1-1, with a tentative D call TRBD1 (5 bases). Germline-derived CDR1 and CDR2 are MGHRA and YSYEKL. This CDR3 is 14 amino acids long. Trimming stripped 4 bases from V and 0 bases from J, with 9 bases between. CDR3 sequence (DNA): TGCGCCAGCAGCCCGGGACCAATGAACACTGAAGCTTTCTTT. It is translated as CASSPGPMNTEAFF.

Ten or more counts support this clone. This may stem from a read error, because a much larger clone lies one nucleotide away. This chain connects TRBV11-2 to TRBJ2-1, with 10 bases fitting TRBD1. CDR1 is SGHAT, CDR2 FQNNGV, per germline. The CDR3 is 15 amino acids. This CDR3 is CASSLDRGTLDEQLF. CDR3 DNA sequence: TGTGCCAGCAGCTTGGACAGGGGGACTCTCGATGAGCAGCTCTTC.

This clone came up a few times. The junction and the germline gene differ at one end; a read error may be behind it. The chain combines TRBV5-1 with TRBJ1-3; D is unresolved. The germline V gene encodes CDR1 SGHRS and CDR2 YFSETQ. This CDR3 is 14 amino acids long. The CDR3 bases are TGCGCCAGCATCTTGGGCACGGGAGGAAACACCATATATTTT. As protein: CASILGTGGNTIYF.

A word on this clone: A much larger clone lies a single base off, so this may be a read error. The rearrangement joins TRBV5-1 to TRBJ2-5; D remains unclear. Germline V CDR1 and CDR2: SGHRS, YFSETQ. V was clipped by 1 base and J by 5 bases, with 15 bases between them. CDR3 length: 15 amino acids. CDR3 DNA: TGCGCCAGCAGCTTGAGGACCCCGGTGGGGGAGACCCAGTACTTC. It is translated as CASSLRTPVGETQYF.

The J gene is TRBJ2-7, the V gene TRBV20-1; 12 bases are a match to TRBD2. V was pared by 6 bases and J by 6 bases, with 6 bases of the junction left unmatched. Germline V CDR1 and CDR2: DFQATT, SNEGSKA (reference sequence). The CDR3 has 13 amino acids. The CDR3 region is CSARTSGTPEQYF. The DNA for the CDR3 is TGCAGTGCGAGGACTAGCGGGACCCCCGAGCAGTACTTC.

This clone came up a few times. V and J are TRBV6-1 and TRBJ1-1, with unresolved D. This CDR3 is built from 9 residues. Germline V gives CDR1 MNHNS, CDR2 SASEGT. Trimming stripped 10 bases from V and 8 bases from J, with 8 bases between. In DNA, the CDR3 is TGTGCCATCCCCCGGGAAGCTTTCTTT. It yields the protein CAIPREAFF.

This clone occurred many times. This CDR3 is CSARRQGIETQYF. In DNA, the CDR3 is TGCAGTGCTAGGAGACAGGGGATCGAGACCCAGTACTTC. The rearrangement uses TRBV20-1 and TRBJ2-5, with 8 nucleotides matching TRBD1. In germline, CDR1 is DFQATT, CDR2 SNEGSKA (reference sequence). Trimming took 3 bases from V and 5 from J; bases not matched to a gene: 5. This CDR3 region has 13 residues.

This clone was observed at least ten times. The rearrangement joins TRBV20-1 to TRBJ2-5; D is possibly TRBD2 (5 bases). This CDR3 has 14 residues. Trimming left V 1 base short and J 7 bases short, with 16 bases between. Per germline, CDR1 DFQATT and CDR2 SNEGSKA (reference sequence). Written as DNA, the CDR3 is TGCAGTGCTAGAGCGGAAATTGGGAGTGGGACCCAGTACTTC. Translating it yields CSARAEIGSGTQYF.

The rearrangement uses TRBV19 and TRBJ1-2; 11 bases line up with TRBD1. Looked up from germline, CDR1 is LNHDA and CDR2 is SQIVND (reference sequence). The CDR3 is made up of 13 amino acids. Trimming at V came to 3 bases and at J to 8 bases, leaving 2 bases not matched to a gene. The CDR3 loop is CASSIRTGGGYTF. CDR3 nucleotides: TGTGCCAGTAGTATCAGGACAGGGGGCGGCTACACCTTC.

The rearrangement joins TRBV7-9 to TRBJ1-2; TRBD1 might be the D (6 bases). CDR3 length: 13 residues. Trimming removed 2 bases at V and 6 bases at J, with 10 bases between. Germline-derived CDR1 and CDR2 are SEHNR and FQNEAQ (reference sequence). CDR3 bases: TGTGCCAGCAGCTTATGTGGGGGCGATGGCTACACCTTC. It is translated as CASSLCGGDGYTF.

This clone came up many times. V and J are TRBV12-3 or TRBV12-4 and TRBJ2-3; D is undetermined. The CDR3 runs 12 residues. V lost 6 bases to trimming and J lost 2 bases, with 6 bases between them. CDR3 residues: CASRATTDTQYF. CDR3 in DNA: TGTGCCAGCAGGGCCACCACAGATACGCAGTATTTT.